These 28 T cell receptor beta chains were sequenced from one sample in a study of monozygotic twins with inflammatory bowel disease. TCRdb reanalyzed the 5' RACE reads and collapses them to one entry per CDR3 protein, without DNA. In all, the sample yields fewer than 550,000 distinct CDR3 sequences. What was sequenced was blood. The receptors stem from a human donor with ulcerative colitis or Crohn's disease, or a healthy co-twin of an affected twin (not recorded which).

The gene calls are TRBV14 and TRBJ1-4; the TRBD1 assignment by TCRdb is unverifiable without DNA. The CDR3 has 17 amino acids. Germline V gene data show CDR1 as SGHDN and CDR2 as FVKESK. This CDR3 is CASSPGTGGKGGEKLFF.

The chain uses TRBV5-1 and TRBJ1-6; TCRdb selects TRBD1, and the lack of DNA leaves this call unchecked. This CDR3 is built from 15 residues. CDR1 SGHRS and CDR2 YFSETQ come from the germline V gene. This chain's CDR3 is CASSAVGTGDSPLHF.

The gene calls are TRBV20-1 and TRBJ1-1. Germline assignment: CDR1 DFQATT and CDR2 SNEGSKA (reference sequence). The CDR3 has 13 amino acids. CDR3 amino acids: CSASKISTTEAFF.

The chain couples TRBV5-1 to TRBJ1-5; TCRdb reports TRBD1, a call that lacks DNA to check it against. Germline V gene data show CDR1 as SGHRS and CDR2 as YFSETQ. The CDR3 runs 15 residues. CDR3 amino acids: CASSLAGASNQPQHF. Combining the CDR3 with reference TRBV5-1 and TRBJ1-5 gives the whole variable domain KAGVTQTPRYLIKTRGQQVTLSCSPISGHRSVSWYQQTPGQGLQFLFEYFSETQRNKGNFPGRFSGRQFSNSRSEMNVSTLELGDSALYLCASSLAGASNQPQHFGDGTRLSIL.

The chain combines TRBV7-9 with TRBJ1-3. This CDR3 comprises 13 residues. Germline CDR1 SEHNR, CDR2 FQNEAQ (reference sequence). The CDR3 sequence is CASSSGSGNTIYF.

CDR3 sequence: CAISLSEPNTGELFF. The chain links TRBV10-3 to TRBJ2-2; TCRdb indicates TRBD2, and absent DNA this call remains unverified. CDR1 and CDR2 (germline): ENHRY, SYGVKD. The CDR3 covers 15 residues.

The V call is TRBV28, the J call TRBJ1-1. This CDR3 has 11 residues. CDR1 is MDHEN, CDR2 SYDVKM, per germline. The CDR3 loop is CASRDPTEAFF.

This chain links TRBV3-1 with TRBJ2-7. Germline values: CDR1 LGHDT, CDR2 YNNKEL (reference sequence). CDR3 size: 13 residues. The CDR3 sequence is CASSLRHSYEQYF.

The chain couples TRBV5-1 to TRBJ2-3. The CDR3 runs 14 residues. Germline assignment: CDR1 SGHRS and CDR2 YFSETQ. CDR3 sequence reads: CASSFMRPADTQYF.

This chain connects TRBV20-1 to TRBJ1-5; the TCRdb D gene call, TRBD1, has no DNA to confirm it. CDR3 length: 14 residues. Germline loops: CDR1 DFQATT, CDR2 SNEGSKA (reference sequence). CDR3 sequence: CSALRGGLNQPQHF.

The chain uses TRBV5-6 and TRBJ2-4; the D call of TRBD2 rests on TCRdb alone, since no DNA is present to check it. Germline lookup yields CDR1 SGHDT and CDR2 YYEEEE. This CDR3 is built from 13 residues. The CDR3: CASSFVDGSIQYF.

The V call is TRBV7-2, the J call TRBJ2-3; TCRdb proposes TRBD2, but this gene call is untestable without DNA. The CDR3 totals 16 residues. Germline values: CDR1 SGHTA, CDR2 FQGNSA. CDR3 region: CASRPTSGTMGDTQYF. Together with reference TRBV7-2 and TRBJ2-3, the CDR3 gives the full variable domain: GAGVSQSPSNKVTEKGKDVELRCDPISGHTALYWYRQSLGQGLEFLIYFQGNSAPDKSGLPSDRFSAERTGGSVSTLTIQRTQQEDSAVYLCASRPTSGTMGDTQYFGPGTRLTVL.

The rearrangement uses TRBV30 and TRBJ2-6; TCRdb names TRBD1, which stays unverified in the absence of DNA. There are 16 residues in the CDR3. Germline V gene sequence: CDR1 GTSNPN, CDR2 SVGIG (reference sequence). This chain's CDR3 is CAWSVKRGVEANVLTF.

The chain carries TRBV10-3 and TRBJ2-2; no DNA is available, so the TRBD2 call from TCRdb remains unchecked. The CDR3 consists of 14 residues. Germline loops: CDR1 ENHRY, CDR2 SYGVKD. The CDR3 protein is CAICDSPSAGELFF.

V is TRBV14 and J is TRBJ2-3; absent DNA, TCRdb's TRBD2 call cannot be checked. Germline V lookup: CDR1 SGHDN, CDR2 FVKESK. The CDR3 sequence is 14 residues long. The CDR3 loop reads CASSPMAPTDTQYF.

The chain links TRBV15 to TRBJ1-1. CDR1 is LNHNV, CDR2 YYDKDF, per germline (reference sequence). This CDR3 has 16 amino acids. The CDR3 loop reads CATSSFAEQDGTEAFF.

CDR3 in amino acids: CASSLDRTPNYGYTF. The chain couples TRBV5-1 to TRBJ1-2; the TRBD1 assignment by TCRdb is unverifiable without DNA. CDR3 length equals 15 residues. The germline V gene has CDR1 SGHRS and CDR2 YFSETQ.

The CDR3 spells CASSLDEGRNIQYF. This chain uses TRBV5-1 with TRBJ2-4; TCRdb's D call of TRBD2 is untestable without DNA. This CDR3 contains 14 residues. Germline lookup yields CDR1 SGHRS and CDR2 YFSETQ. The complete variable domain, with remaining parts taken from reference TRBV5-1 and TRBJ2-4, reads KAGVTQTPRYLIKTRGQQVTLSCSPISGHRSVSWYQQTPGQGLQFLFEYFSETQRNKGNFPGRFSGRQFSNSRSEMNVSTLELGDSALYLCASSLDEGRNIQYFGAGTRLSVL.

The chain couples TRBV6-5 to TRBJ2-7; checking the TCRdb D call of TRBD1 is not possible without DNA. Germline CDR1 MNHEY, CDR2 SVGAGI. This CDR3 has 14 amino acids. The CDR3 loop is CASSYRGPTYEQYF.

The chain is built from TRBV5-8 and TRBJ1-1. Germline-derived CDR1 and CDR2 are SGHTS and YDEGEE. CDR3 length: 14 residues. This CDR3 reads CASSLDRVNTEAFF.

The CDR3 spells CASTKRQGYGYTF. J is TRBJ1-2 and V is TRBV5-5; TCRdb proposes TRBD1, but this gene call is untestable without DNA. The CDR3 has 13 residues. Germline CDR1 and CDR2: SGHKS and YYEKEE (reference sequence).

This chain uses TRBV6-1 with TRBJ1-1; TCRdb names TRBD1, which stays unverified in the absence of DNA. Germline V gene lookup returns CDR1 MNHNS and CDR2 SASEGT. The CDR3 extends over 16 amino acids. CDR3 residues: CASTITPPGTAKEAFF.

The chain is built from TRBV12-3 or TRBV12-4 and TRBJ2-2. The CDR3 covers 14 residues. The CDR3 is CASSVGSNTGELFF.

The genes are TRBV9 and TRBJ1-2. The germline V gene encodes CDR1 SGDLS and CDR2 YYNGEE. This CDR3 is 14 amino acids long. CDR3: CASSVDSGSYGYTF.

V is TRBV10-3 and J is TRBJ2-1; the TCRdb call, TRBD1, lacks DNA for checking. Germline CDR1 is ENHRY and CDR2 is SYGVKD. The CDR3 contains 17 residues. The CDR3 spells CAISESTGGRKYNEQFF.

The chain has TRBV20-1 and TRBJ2-5; the TCRdb D gene call, TRBD2, has no DNA to confirm it. CDR3 length: 17 amino acids. Germline V lookup: CDR1 DFQATT, CDR2 SNEGSKA (reference sequence). The CDR3 is CSARDFYPSGMQETQYF.

The chain carries TRBV7-9 and TRBJ1-4; TCRdb selects TRBD1, and the lack of DNA leaves this call unchecked. The CDR3 totals 17 residues. The germline CDR1 and CDR2 sequences are SEHNR and FQNEAQ (reference sequence). The CDR3 sequence is CASSLEGDAATNEKLFF.

The CDR3 region is CSALGTSTDTQYF. The J gene is TRBJ2-3, the V gene TRBV20-1; TCRdb's assignment of TRBD1 cannot be checked, as there is no DNA. In germline, CDR1 is DFQATT, CDR2 SNEGSKA (reference sequence). The CDR3 totals 13 residues.